Listed here are 27 T cell receptor beta chains from one sample, sequenced in a study of control samples from healthy donors and cancer patients. TCRdb's copy holds only in-frame clones and misses some; the assay was immunoSEQ multiplex PCR. In the table there are about 220,000 clones, just under 95% of which are singletons. The sequencing input was blood. The source is a man aged 45-60 years in good health.

V is TRBV24-1 and J is TRBJ1-1; D may be TRBD1 (5 bases). Germline V gives CDR1 KGHDR, CDR2 SFDVKD. The CDR3 extends over 14 amino acids. Trimming cost V 3 bases and J 1 base, with 8 bases left between them. The CDR3 DNA follows: TGTGCCACCAGTGATCACGGGGGGAACACTGAAGCTTTCTTT. As protein: CATSDHGGNTEAFF.

This chain joins TRBV7-9 and TRBJ2-1; 9 bases line up with TRBD2. The CDR3 runs to 19 residues. V lost 5 bases to trimming and J lost 6 bases; unmatched junction nucleotides: 20. CDR1 is SEHNR and CDR2 is FQNEAQ in the germline V gene (reference sequence). The CDR3 DNA sequence: TGTGCCAGCAGCCCAACCCCCATGTATGGTAGCGGGGGCGGCAATGAGCAGTTCTTC. It is translated as CASSPTPMYGSGGGNEQFF.

The genes are TRBV4-3 and TRBJ2-7, with TRBD2 matching over 15 bases. V shed 0 bases, J shed 4 bases, and the junction held 16 bases outside the gene matches. This CDR3 spans 21 amino acids. CDR1 and CDR2 from the germline V gene are LGHNA and YSLEER. This chain's CDR3 is CASSQDAFRAGLAGGRYEQYF. The CDR3 nucleotides read TGCGCCAGCAGCCAAGATGCCTTCAGGGCGGGACTAGCGGGGGGTCGGTACGAGCAGTACTTC.

The chain recombines TRBV24-1 with TRBJ2-1, with TRBD2 identical over 8 bases. V gave up 1 base and J gave up 8 bases; unmatched junction bases: 6. Germline lookup yields CDR1 KGHDR and CDR2 SFDVKD. The CDR3 consists of 15 residues. The CDR3 reads CATSDFNGGADEQFF. CDR3 coding DNA: TGTGCCACCAGTGATTTTAACGGGGGGGCCGATGAGCAGTTCTTC.

This clone is a singleton in its sample. V gene TRBV30 combines with J gene TRBJ1-4; maybe TRBD1 (5 bases). V was trimmed by 5 bases and J by 8 bases, leaving 6 bases between them. Germline V gene sequence: CDR1 GTSNPN, CDR2 SVGIG (reference sequence). This CDR3 has 10 residues. CDR3 bases: TGTGCCTGGGGGGGGGAAAAACTGTTTTTT. Translating gives CAWGGEKLFF.

A single count supports this clone. The same CDR3 also results from other DNA sequences found in this sample. This chain connects TRBV28 to TRBJ2-3, with 10 bases that match TRBD2. The CDR3 is 16 residues long. V shed 3 bases, J shed 7 bases, and the junction held 10 bases outside the gene matches. From germline, CDR1 is MDHEN and CDR2 SYDVKM. The DNA of the CDR3 is TGTGCCAGCAGTTTCCTTTCTAGCGGGGGATTAAATACGCAGTATTTT. It specifies CASSFLSSGGLNTQYF.

The gene calls are TRBV5-4 and TRBJ2-3; D possibly matches TRBD1 or TRBD2 (5 bases each). CDR1 is SGHNT, CDR2 YYREEE, per germline (reference sequence). The CDR3 runs 15 residues. Between the trimmed V and J ends, which lost 4 bases and 4 bases, there was a span of 16 bases. The DNA of the CDR3 is TGTGCCAGCAGCCCTAGATTGGGGGTCGCAGATACGCAGTATTTT. Translating gives CASSPRLGVADTQYF.

The chain carries TRBV20-1 and TRBJ1-4; TRBD1 aligns across 8 bases. Unmatched junction bases numbered 5, after V lost 3 bases and J lost 8 bases. The CDR3 runs 13 residues. Germline CDR1 is DFQATT and CDR2 is SNEGSKA (reference sequence). The CDR3 sequence is CSASRRGLEKLFF. CDR3 in DNA: TGCAGTGCTAGTCGCAGGGGGCTCGAAAAACTGTTTTTT.

The chain is built from TRBV4-1 and TRBJ2-5; D gene unclear. The CDR3 length is 17 residues. CDR1 is MGHRA and CDR2 is YSYEKL in the germline V gene. V lost 0 bases and J lost 1, with 15 bases in between. The CDR3 sequence: CASSQDDIGELQETQYF. The CDR3 DNA is TGCGCCAGCAGCCAAGATGATATTGGTGAACTCCAAGAGACCCAGTACTTC.

As to this clone: The sample holds other DNA sequences that translate to the same CDR3. The V call is TRBV2, the J call TRBJ1-1, with D possibly matching TRBD1 (6 bases). The CDR3 is 13 residues long. Germline V gene sequence: CDR1 SNHLY, CDR2 FYNNEI. V was clipped by 4 bases and J by 1 base, with 7 bases between them. CDR3 loop: CASSGRGNTEAFF. The CDR3 DNA follows: TGTGCCAGCAGTGGCAGGGGGAACACTGAAGCTTTCTTT.

V and J are TRBV14 and TRBJ1-6; D gene uncertain. The V end lost 3 bases, the J end lost 13 bases, and 10 bases lay between the germline ends. The CDR3 loop spans 12 amino acids. Germline V CDR1 and CDR2: SGHDN, FVKESK. CDR3 amino acids: CASSHPLTPLHF. Here the CDR3 DNA reads TGTGCCAGCAGCCACCCACTGACGCCCCTCCACTTT.

CDR3 residues: CASSKDGNGYTF. Here the CDR3 DNA reads TGTGCCAGCAGCAAGGACGGGAATGGCTACACCTTC. The chain combines TRBV6-2 or TRBV6-3 with TRBJ1-2; D remains unclear. Trimming stripped 6 bases from V and 6 bases from J, with 11 bases between. CDR1 is MNHEY, CDR2 SVGEGT, per germline. The CDR3 spans 12 residues.

CDR3 coding DNA: TGTGCCAGCAGTTACCGGGGCAGCAATCAGCCCCAGCATTTT. Translation gives CASSYRGSNQPQHF. The chain is built from TRBV6-2 or TRBV6-3 and TRBJ1-5, with D perhaps TRBD1 (5 bases). V shed 2 bases and J shed 1 base, with 6 bases lying between them. The CDR3 totals 14 residues. The germline V gene encodes CDR1 MNHEY and CDR2 SVGEGT.

The CDR3 loop is CAISVQETQYF. Here the CDR3 DNA reads TGTGCCATCAGTGTGCAAGAGACCCAGTACTTC. The chain joins TRBV10-3 to TRBJ2-5; D unclear. Germline V gene data show CDR1 as ENHRY and CDR2 as SYGVKD. Trimming left V 4 bases short and J 2 bases short, with 2 bases between. This CDR3 has 11 residues.

This clone was seen a single time. V and J are TRBV18 and TRBJ1-2; no definite D call. There are 13 residues in the CDR3. Germline V gene lookup returns CDR1 KGHSH and CDR2 LQKENI. The V end lost 3 bases, the J end lost 7 bases, and 12 bases lay between the germline ends. The CDR3 protein is CASSPVELSGYTF. The CDR3 DNA reads TGTGCCAGCTCACCGGTCGAGTTAAGTGGCTACACCTTC.

The rearrangement uses TRBV5-4 and TRBJ1-1; D remains unclear. The CDR3 consists of 14 residues. V was cut by 3 bases and J by 0 bases, with 9 bases left in between. From germline, CDR1 is SGHNT and CDR2 YYREEE (reference sequence). The CDR3 here is CASSSSAMNTEAFF. The CDR3 DNA reads TGTGCCAGCAGCTCATCGGCGATGAACACTGAAGCTTTCTTT.

This chain joins TRBV7-8 and TRBJ2-3, with TRBD2 identical over 10 bases. Germline CDR1 SGHVS, CDR2 FQNEAQ. The CDR3 extends over 23 amino acids. Trimming removed 5 bases from V and 5 bases from J; junction bases left unmatched: 31. The CDR3 reads CASSPDPPRRSGGARWLGDTQYF. The CDR3 region has the DNA TGTGCCAGCAGCCCAGACCCGCCAAGACGCAGCGGGGGGGCTAGGTGGCTGGGAGATACGCAGTATTTT.

The chain joins TRBV5-1 to TRBJ1-2; D possibly corresponds to TRBD1 (5 bases). CDR3 length: 15 amino acids. Germline CDR1 and CDR2: SGHRS and YFSETQ. Trimming cost V 2 bases and J 4 bases, with 15 bases left between them. The CDR3 DNA reads TGCGCCAGCAGCTTCAGTCGGGGCCAGGCCTATGGCTACACCTTC. Its protein product is CASSFSRGQAYGYTF.

The V call is TRBV29-1, the J call TRBJ2-4; D is possibly TRBD1 (6 bases). Per germline, CDR1 SQVTM and CDR2 ANQGSEA. V gave up 5 bases and J gave up 4 bases, with 15 bases separating them. This CDR3 is built from 14 residues. The CDR3 coding sequence is TGCAGCGTTACCCCCGGGACATCGAAAAACATTCAGTACTTC. It is translated as CSVTPGTSKNIQYF. Full variable domain (rest looked up from reference TRBV29-1 and TRBJ2-4): SAVISQKPSRDICQRGTSLTIQCQVDSQVTMMFWYRQQPGQSLTLIATANQGSEATYESGFVIDKFPISRPNLTFSTLTVSNMSPEDSSIYLCSVTPGTSKNIQYFGAGTRLSVL.

J is TRBJ1-1 and V is TRBV5-1; possibly TRBD1 for D (5 bases). The CDR3 runs 13 residues. The germline V gene encodes CDR1 SGHRS and CDR2 YFSETQ. The V gene lost 1 base and the J gene lost 6 bases, with 10 bases spanning the gap. The CDR3 is CASSLFRASEAFF. In DNA, the CDR3 is TGCGCCAGCAGCTTGTTCAGGGCTTCTGAAGCTTTCTTT.

The chain employs TRBV4-1 and TRBJ2-1; D may be TRBD2 (7 bases). The CDR3 runs 16 residues. The germline V gene has CDR1 MGHRA and CDR2 YSYEKL. The ends were cut back, 4 bases at V and 6 bases at J, with 19 bases in the middle. The chain's CDR3 is CASSPRPARGPNEQFF. Here the CDR3 DNA reads TGCGCCAGCAGCCCCCGGCCCGCGCGGGGGCCCAATGAGCAGTTCTTC.

The V call is TRBV6-4, the J call TRBJ1-5; no firm D call. Trimming cost V 6 bases and J 7 bases, with 13 bases left between them. CDR1 is MRHNA, CDR2 SNTAGT, per germline. CDR3 length equals 13 residues. CDR3 protein: CASSPEGWQPQHF. In DNA, the CDR3 is TGTGCCAGCAGCCCCGAAGGGTGGCAGCCCCAGCATTTT.

V gene TRBV5-1 combines with J gene TRBJ2-7; the D gene is possibly TRBD1 (5 bases). The CDR3 is 14 residues long. CDR1 and CDR2 from the germline V gene are SGHRS and YFSETQ. V shed 0 bases and J shed 6 bases, with 13 bases lying between them. For the CDR3, the DNA is TGCGCCAGCAGCTTGGTTCAGGGTAGGGGCGAGCAGTACTTC. Protein: CASSLVQGRGEQYF.

This clone was seen just once. The sample has other DNA sequences that encode this CDR3 too. The rearrangement links TRBV14 to TRBJ2-3; D is unresolved. This CDR3 has 12 residues. Germline lookup yields CDR1 SGHDN and CDR2 FVKESK. Trimming stripped 4 bases from V and 6 bases from J, with 8 bases between. CDR3 loop: CASSPRTDTQYF. In DNA, the CDR3 is TGTGCCAGCAGCCCAAGGACGGATACGCAGTATTTT. Full variable domain (remainder filled in from reference TRBV14 and TRBJ2-3): EAGVTQFPSHSVIEKGQTVTLRCDPISGHDNLYWYRRVMGKEIKFLLHFVKESKQDESGMPNNRFLAERTGGTYSTLKVQPAELEDSGVYFCASSPRTDTQYFGPGTRLTVL.

This clone was observed a single time. V gene TRBV5-1 combines with J gene TRBJ2-7, with 10 positions matching TRBD1. This CDR3 has 16 amino acids. The junction had 7 bases not matched to a gene; V was cut back by 2 bases and J by 2 bases. Germline assignment: CDR1 SGHRS and CDR2 YFSETQ. CDR3 coding DNA: TGCGCCAGCAGCTTTCAACCAGGGACAGGGGCCTACGAGCAGTACTTC. Residues: CASSFQPGTGAYEQYF.

This clone was counted once. This sequence joins TRBV24-1 and TRBJ1-1; maybe TRBD1 (6 bases). The ends were cut back, 10 bases at V and 5 bases at J, with 16 bases in the middle. Germline V gene sequence: CDR1 KGHDR, CDR2 SFDVKD. This CDR3 has 13 residues. The CDR3 spells CATAGGAGTEAFF. The CDR3 DNA follows: TGTGCCACGGCCGGGGGCGCGGGAACTGAAGCTTTCTTT.

V usage is TRBV28 and J usage is TRBJ1-2; D not certain. Looked up from germline, CDR1 is MDHEN and CDR2 is SYDVKM. V gave up 5 bases and J gave up 6 bases, with 10 bases separating them. The CDR3 is 12 residues long. The CDR3 nucleotides read TGTGCCAGCAGTAATATGGGAGATGGCTACACCTTC. Its protein product is CASSNMGDGYTF.